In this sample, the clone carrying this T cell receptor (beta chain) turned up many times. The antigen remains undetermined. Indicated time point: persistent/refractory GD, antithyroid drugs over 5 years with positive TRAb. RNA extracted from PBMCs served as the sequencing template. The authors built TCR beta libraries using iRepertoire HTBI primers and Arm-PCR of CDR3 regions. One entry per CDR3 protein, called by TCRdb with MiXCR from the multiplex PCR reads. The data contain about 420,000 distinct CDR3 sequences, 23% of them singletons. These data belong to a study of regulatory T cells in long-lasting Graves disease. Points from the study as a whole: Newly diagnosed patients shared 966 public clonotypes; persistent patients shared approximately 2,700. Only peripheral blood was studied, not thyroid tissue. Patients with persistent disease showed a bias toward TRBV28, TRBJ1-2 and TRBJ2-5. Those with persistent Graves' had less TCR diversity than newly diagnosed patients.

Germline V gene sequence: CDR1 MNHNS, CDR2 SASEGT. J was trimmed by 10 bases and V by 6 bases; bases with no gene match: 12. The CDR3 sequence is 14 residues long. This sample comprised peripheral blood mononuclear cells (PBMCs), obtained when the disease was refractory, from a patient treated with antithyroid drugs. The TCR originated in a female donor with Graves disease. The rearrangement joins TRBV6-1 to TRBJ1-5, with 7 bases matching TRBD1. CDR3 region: CASRRDSEGGPQHF. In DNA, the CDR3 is TGTGCCAGCAGAAGGGACAGCGAAGGAGGTCCCCAGCATTTT.